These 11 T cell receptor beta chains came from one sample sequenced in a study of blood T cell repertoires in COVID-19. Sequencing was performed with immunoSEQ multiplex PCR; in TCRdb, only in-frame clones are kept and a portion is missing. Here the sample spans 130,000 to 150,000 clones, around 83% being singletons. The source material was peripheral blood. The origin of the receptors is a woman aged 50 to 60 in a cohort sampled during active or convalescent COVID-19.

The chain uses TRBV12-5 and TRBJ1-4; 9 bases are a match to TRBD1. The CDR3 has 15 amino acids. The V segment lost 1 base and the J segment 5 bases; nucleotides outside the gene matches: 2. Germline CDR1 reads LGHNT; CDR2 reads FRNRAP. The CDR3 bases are TGTGCTAGTGGTTTGGGGGACAGGGTCAATGAAAAACTGTTTTTT. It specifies CASGLGDRVNEKLFF.

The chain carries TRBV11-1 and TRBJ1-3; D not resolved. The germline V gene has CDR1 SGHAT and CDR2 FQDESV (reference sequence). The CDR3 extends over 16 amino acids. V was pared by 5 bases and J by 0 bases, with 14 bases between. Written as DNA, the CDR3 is TGTGCCAGCAGCCCGCAATGGCGGTTCTCTGGAAACACCATATATTTT. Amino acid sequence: CASSPQWRFSGNTIYF. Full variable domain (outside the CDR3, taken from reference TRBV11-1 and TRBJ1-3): EAEVAQSPRYKITEKSQAVAFWCDPISGHATLYWYRQILGQGPELLVQFQDESVVDDSQLPKDRFSAERLKGVDSTLKIQPAELGDSAMYLCASSPQWRFSGNTIYFGEGSWLTVV.

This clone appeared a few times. CDR3 nucleotides: TGTGCCAGCAGCAAATCAGGCAGGGGTTGCGATGGCTACACCTTC. This codes for CASSKSGRGCDGYTF. The chain joins TRBV21-1 to TRBJ1-2; the table's D gene call, TRBD1, was not cross checked with the DNA. TRBV21-1 is given as a pseudogene. The CDR3 is made up of 15 amino acids.

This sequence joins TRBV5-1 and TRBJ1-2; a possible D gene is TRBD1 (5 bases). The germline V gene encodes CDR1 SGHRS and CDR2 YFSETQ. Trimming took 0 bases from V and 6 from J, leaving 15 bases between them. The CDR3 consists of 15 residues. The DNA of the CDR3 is TGCGCCAGCAGCTTGGAGCCGGGGGGGAGCGATGGCTACACCTTC. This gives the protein CASSLEPGGSDGYTF.

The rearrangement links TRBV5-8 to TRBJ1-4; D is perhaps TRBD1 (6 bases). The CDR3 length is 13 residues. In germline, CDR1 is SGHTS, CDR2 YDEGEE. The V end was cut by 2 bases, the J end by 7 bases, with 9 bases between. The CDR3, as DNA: TGTGCCAGCAGCTTAACAGGGACTGAAAAACTGTTTTTT. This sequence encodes CASSLTGTEKLFF. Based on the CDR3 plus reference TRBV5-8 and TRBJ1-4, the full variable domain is EAGVTQSPTHLIKTRGQQATLRCSPISGHTSVYWYQQALGLGLQFLLWYDEGEERNRGNFPPRFSGRQFPNYSSELNVNALELEDSALYLCASSLTGTEKLFFGSGTQLSVL.

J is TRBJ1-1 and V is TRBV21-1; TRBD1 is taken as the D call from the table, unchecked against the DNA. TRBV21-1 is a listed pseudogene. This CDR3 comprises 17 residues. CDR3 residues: CASSLHNGDRVHTEAFF. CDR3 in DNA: TGTGCCAGCAGCCTCCACAACGGGGACAGGGTTCACACTGAAGCTTTCTTT.

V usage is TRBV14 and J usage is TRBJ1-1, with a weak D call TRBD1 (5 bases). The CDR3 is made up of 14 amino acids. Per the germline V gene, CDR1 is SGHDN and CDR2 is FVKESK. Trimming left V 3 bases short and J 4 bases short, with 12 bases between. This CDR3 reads CASSHRAYGTEAFF. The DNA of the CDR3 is TGTGCCAGCAGCCACAGGGCGTACGGCACTGAAGCTTTCTTT. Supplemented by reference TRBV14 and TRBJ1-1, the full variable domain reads EAGVTQFPSHSVIEKGQTVTLRCDPISGHDNLYWYRRVMGKEIKFLLHFVKESKQDESGMPNNRFLAERTGGTYSTLKVQPAELEDSGVYFCASSHRAYGTEAFFGQGTRLTVV.

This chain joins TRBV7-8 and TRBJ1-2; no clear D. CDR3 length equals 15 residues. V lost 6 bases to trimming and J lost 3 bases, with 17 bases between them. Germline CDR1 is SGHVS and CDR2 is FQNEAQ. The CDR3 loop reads CASRRAPYNYYGYTF. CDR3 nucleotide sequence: TGTGCCAGCAGGAGGGCCCCGTATAACTACTATGGCTACACCTTC.

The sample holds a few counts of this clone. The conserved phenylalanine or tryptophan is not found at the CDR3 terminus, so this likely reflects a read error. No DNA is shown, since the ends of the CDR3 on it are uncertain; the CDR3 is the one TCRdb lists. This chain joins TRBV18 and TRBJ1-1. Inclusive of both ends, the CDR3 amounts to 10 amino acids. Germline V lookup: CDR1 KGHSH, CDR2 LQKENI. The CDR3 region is CASSPQFTAG.

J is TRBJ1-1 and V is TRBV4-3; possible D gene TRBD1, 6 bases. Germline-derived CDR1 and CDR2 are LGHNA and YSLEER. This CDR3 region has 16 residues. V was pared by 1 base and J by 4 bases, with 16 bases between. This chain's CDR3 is CASSQVIGQGSTEAFF. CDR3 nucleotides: TGCGCCAGCAGCCAAGTCATCGGGCAGGGGAGCACTGAAGCTTTCTTT.

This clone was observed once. This CDR3 reads CASSQVGGAETQYF. The CDR3 coding sequence is TGTGCCAGCAGCCAAGTCGGGGGGGCGGAGACCCAGTACTTC. The V and J genes are TRBV4-2 and TRBJ2-5, with 8 nucleotides matching TRBD2. Germline lookup yields CDR1 LGHNA and CDR2 YNFKEQ. The CDR3 is made up of 14 amino acids. V shed 1 base and J 5 bases; nucleotides not matched to a gene: 3.